Detailed here is one T cell receptor (beta chain). MiXCR was run by TCRdb on the 5' RACE reads, yielding one entry per CDR3 protein. The sample yields 250,000 to 350,000 distinct CDR3 sequences, roughly 8.6% seen once. The sample comes from a study of identical twins. In addition, the sample was reused for a study of yellow fever vaccine responses in identical twins.

This sequence originates from a woman aged 18 to 35 in good health. The specimen was CD8+ T cells sorted from blood.

The CDR3: CASSQDREGGWDEAFF. Here the CDR3 DNA reads TGTGCCAGCAGCCAAGATCGTGAGGGGGGATGGGATGAAGCTTTCTTT. The rearrangement uses TRBV14 and TRBJ1-1; possible D gene TRBD1, 6 bases. V lost 0 bases to trimming and J lost 7 bases, with 18 bases between them. CDR1 and CDR2 from the germline V gene are SGHDN and FVKESK. CDR3 size: 16 residues.